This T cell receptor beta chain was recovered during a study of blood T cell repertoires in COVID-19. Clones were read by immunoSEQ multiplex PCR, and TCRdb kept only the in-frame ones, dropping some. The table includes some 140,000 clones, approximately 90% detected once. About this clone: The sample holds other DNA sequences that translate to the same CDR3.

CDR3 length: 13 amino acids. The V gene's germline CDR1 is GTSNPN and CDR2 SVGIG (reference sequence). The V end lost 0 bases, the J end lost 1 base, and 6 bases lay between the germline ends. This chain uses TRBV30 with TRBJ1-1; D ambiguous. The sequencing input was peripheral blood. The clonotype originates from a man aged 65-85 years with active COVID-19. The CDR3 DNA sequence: TGTGCCTGGAGTGTTAGAGAGAACACTGAAGCTTTCTTT. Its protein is CAWSVRENTEAFF.